A selection of T cell receptor beta chains follows, all from one sample in a study of T cells after yellow fever vaccination. MiXCR was run by TCRdb on the 5' RACE reads, yielding one entry per CDR3 protein. The repertoire holds about 630,000 distinct CDR3 sequences, with more than 9% as singletons. The specimen comprised PBMCs, sampled on the day of the yellow fever booster vaccination. Receptors were obtained from a young man who received the YFV17D yellow fever vaccine. Each CDR3 is given with its conserved first and last residue. A D gene is named only where the DNA matches it firmly. Clone size is shown for a subset of rows, as once, few, many or a class of expanded clone.

d_gene | j_gene | abundance | v_gene | CDR3nt | CDR3aa
. | TRBJ1-5 | few | TRBV6-4 | TGTGCCAGCAGTGACTCGAGGGGGGGCAATCAGCCCCAGCATTTT | CASSDSRGGNQPQHF
. | TRBJ2-7 | few | TRBV5-6 | TGTGCCAGCAGCCGGGGCCGCCCATTTAGTGTGCAGTACTTC | CASSRGRPFSVQYF
. | TRBJ1-5 | few | TRBV5-6 | TGTGCCAGCAGCTTCGCAACAGGCAATCAGCCCCAGCATTTT | CASSFATGNQPQHF
TRBD1 | TRBJ2-5 | few | TRBV20-1 | TGCAGTGCCAGGGGGAGCAGACAAGAGACCCAGTACTTC | CSARGSRQETQYF
TRBD2 | TRBJ2-1 | few | TRBV29-1 | TGCAGCGTTGGGTCGGGAGGGGGGGGCAGCGAGCAGTTCTTC | CSVGSGGGGSEQFF
. | TRBJ2-3 | . | TRBV7-8 | TGTGCCAGCAGTTCCGGGGTAGTGGATACGCAGTATTTT | CASSSGVVDTQYF
. | TRBJ2-7 | . | TRBV7-2 | TGTGCCAGCAGCTTAGGGGTGGTCGCCCTGCAGTACTTC | CASSLGVVALQYF
. | TRBJ1-2 | . | TRBV7-9 | TGTGCCAGCAGCTTAGCACAATGGATCTATGGCTACACCTTC | CASSLAQWIYGYTF
. | TRBJ2-7 | . | TRBV24-1 | TGTGCCACCAGCACTACAGGAGACATGGCCTACGAGCAGTACTTC | CATSTTGDMAYEQYF
TRBD1 | TRBJ2-5 | . | TRBV25-1 | TGTGCCAGCAGTGATCAAAGGGGGCTTGAGGAGACCCAGTACTTC | CASSDQRGLEETQYF